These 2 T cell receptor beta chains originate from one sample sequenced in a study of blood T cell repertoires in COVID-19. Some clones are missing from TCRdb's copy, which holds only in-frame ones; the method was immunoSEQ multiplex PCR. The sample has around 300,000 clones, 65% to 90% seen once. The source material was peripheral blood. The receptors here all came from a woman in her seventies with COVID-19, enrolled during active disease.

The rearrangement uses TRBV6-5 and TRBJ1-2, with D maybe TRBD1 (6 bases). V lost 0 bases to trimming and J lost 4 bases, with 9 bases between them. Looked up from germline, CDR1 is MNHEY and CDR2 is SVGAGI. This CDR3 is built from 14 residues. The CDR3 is CASSYSSDSYGYTF. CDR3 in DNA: TGTGCCAGCAGTTACTCTTCGGACAGCTATGGCTACACCTTC.

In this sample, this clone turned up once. Here the CDR3 reads CASSVPRGSTDTQYF. CDR3 DNA: TGTGCCAGCAGCGTACCTAGGGGGAGCACAGATACGCAGTATTTT. This sequence joins TRBV9 and TRBJ2-3; D perhaps matches TRBD1 (6 bases). The germline V and J ends were trimmed by 1 base and 0 bases, with 9 bases remaining between them. The CDR3 totals 15 residues. Germline V gives CDR1 SGDLS, CDR2 YYNGEE.